This TCR beta chain was recorded in a study of cytomegalovirus exposure and HLA in healthy donors. This PCR relied on a set of 60 Vbeta primers and 13 Jbeta primers. The method was immunoSEQ multiplex PCR; TCRdb's version includes in-frame clones alone and lacks a portion of them. The data hold roughly 100,000 clones, with approximately 11% observed a single time. V lost 6 bases to trimming and J lost 4 bases, with 17 bases between them. Germline-derived CDR1 and CDR2 are SEHNR and FQNEAQ (reference sequence). This CDR3 spans 15 amino acids. In the case of this clone: What it recognizes is unknown.

Findings and caveats of the study: In a later analysis, CMV-associated beta chains were mostly HLA-associated, it appeared. There were some V segments, including TRBV6-2 and TRBV6-3, excluded as indistinguishable. A later analysis showed HLA-associated TCR beta chains outstripping equally common others in clonal expansion.

The chain is built from TRBV7-9 and TRBJ2-3; D might be TRBD2 (6 bases). The clonotype was recovered from a man aged 35-49 years in good health and CMV-seropositive. Sequenced: PBMCs. CDR3 coding DNA: TGTGCCAGCAGTTCCCCCGGGAGCGTGGCAGATACGCAGTATTTT. Amino acids: CASSSPGSVADTQYF.